The clone carrying this TCR beta chain showed up many times. Its matching antigen is unknown. The record originates from a study of identical twins. General study findings and limits: Where out-of-frame alpha sequences were twin-shared, they showed excess low generation probability. Part of the zero-insertion signal could reflect confounding by invariant MAIT and iNKT cells.

TCRdb reprocessed the 5' RACE reads with MiXCR, giving one entry per CDR3 protein. Here the sample spans fewer than 550,000 distinct CDR3 sequences, roughly an eighth being singletons. With 4 bases removed from V and 5 bases from J, the gap between germline ends came to 15 bases. The CDR3 spans 14 residues. CDR1 and CDR2 (germline): SQVTM, ANQGSEA. This sample also appeared in a second study, on yellow fever vaccine responses in identical twins.

The V and J genes are TRBV29-1 and TRBJ2-1; D might be TRBD2 (5 bases). This clonotype was sampled from a woman under 30 in good health. Specimen: CD4+ T cells sorted from blood. DNA for the CDR3: TGCAGCGTTGCATCATGGGCCGGGGACAATGAGCAGTTCTTC. This gives the protein CSVASWAGDNEQFF.